This T cell receptor (beta chain) was retrieved from a study of T cells in Graves' hyperthyroidism and ophthalmopathy. The CDR3 contains 14 residues. Trimming pared 5 bases from V and 7 bases from J, leaving 14 bases between. In germline, CDR1 is LGHDT, CDR2 YNNKEL (reference sequence). Researchers took RNA transcripts and amplified the TCR beta CDR3 regions from them. The TCR CDR3 first-round RT-PCR relied on the HTBI primer set. One entry per CDR3 protein, called by TCRdb with MiXCR from the multiplex PCR reads. The sample has approximately 270,000 distinct CDR3 sequences, less than 15% seen once. This clonotype showed up many times.

Sequencing input: blood. The chain joins TRBV3-1 to TRBJ1-4; perhaps TRBD1 as D (6 bases). The origin of this receptor is a woman in her forties with Graves' hyperthyroidism that later progressed to Graves' ophthalmopathy. CDR3 residues: CASSGRIGGEKLFF. CDR3 nucleotide sequence: TGTGCCAGCAGCGGGAGGATAGGGGGTGAAAAACTGTTTTTT.